This T cell receptor beta chain was documented in a study of cytotoxic CD8 clonotypes in ibrutinib-treated CLL. Study at large: Patients attained roughly 25 partial and 2 complete responses; at median around 70 months, approximately 15 remained remitted while 12 progressed.

Sequencing was designed to attain a depth spanning 1 in 200,000 to 1 in 1 million T cells. TCRdb keeps only in-frame clones here, not all; method: immunoSEQ multiplex PCR. The sample yields 160,000 or so clones, around 80% seen once. The CDR3 sequence is 14 residues long. J lost 7 bases, V lost 5 bases, and 6 bases had no gene match. Germline lookup yields CDR1 MNHEY and CDR2 SVGAGI. This clone is a singleton in its sample. Its antigen is not identified. Study outcomes and limitations: At baseline, clonality was higher than in age-matched healthy donors and correlated with CD8+ counts. Having risen at ibrutinib response, clonality had fallen back toward baseline by progression.

The sample in question was PBMCs, obtained after 24 months of ibrutinib treatment. The TCR comes from a human donor with chronic lymphocytic leukemia. This rearrangement joins TRBV6-5 to TRBJ1-4; 8 bases match TRBD1. Here the CDR3 reads CASSAGGATEKLFF. The DNA for the CDR3 is TGTGCCAGCAGTGCAGGGGGCGCGACTGAAAAACTGTTTTTT.